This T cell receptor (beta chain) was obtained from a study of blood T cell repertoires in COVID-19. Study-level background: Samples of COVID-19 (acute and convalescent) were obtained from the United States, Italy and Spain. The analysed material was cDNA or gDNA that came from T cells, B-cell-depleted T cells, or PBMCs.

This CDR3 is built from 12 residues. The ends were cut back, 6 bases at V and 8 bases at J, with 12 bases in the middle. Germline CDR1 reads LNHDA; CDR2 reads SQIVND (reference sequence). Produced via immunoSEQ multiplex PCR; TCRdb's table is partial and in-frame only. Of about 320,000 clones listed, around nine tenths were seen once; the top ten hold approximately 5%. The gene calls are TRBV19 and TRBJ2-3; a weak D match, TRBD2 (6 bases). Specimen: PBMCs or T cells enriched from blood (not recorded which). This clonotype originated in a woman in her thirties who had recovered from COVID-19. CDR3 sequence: CASSLDYSTQYF. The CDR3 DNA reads TGTGCCAGTAGCCTGGACTACTCTACGCAGTATTTT. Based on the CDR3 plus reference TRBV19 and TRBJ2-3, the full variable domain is DGGITQSPKYLFRKEGQNVTLSCEQNLNHDAMYWYRQDPGQGLRLIYYSQIVNDFQKGDIAEGYSVSREKKESFPLTVTSAQKNPTAFYLCASSLDYSTQYFGPGTRLTVL.